The clone carrying this T cell receptor (beta chain) showed up many times. From the 5' RACE reads, TCRdb called clonotypes with MiXCR, one entry per CDR3 protein. The sample has some 180,000 distinct CDR3 sequences, over 15% seen once; the top ten hold roughly 4%. This specimen comes from a study of CD8 T cells in ankylosing spondylitis. Trimming removed 2 bases from V and 2 bases from J, with 4 bases in between. CDR3 length: 12 amino acids. Per germline, CDR1 SGHDT and CDR2 YYEEEE. The source is a male donor under 35 with ankylosing spondylitis or in good health (not recorded which). This chain joins TRBV5-6 and TRBJ2-5; D is ambiguous. The sequencing sample was made of blood, either unsorted or a sorted T cell fraction (not recorded which). In DNA, the CDR3 is TGTGCCAGCAGCTTTTCTCAAGAGACCCAGTACTTC. The encoded protein is CASSFSQETQYF.